This T cell receptor beta chain was obtained from a study of T cell responses to AZD1222 COVID-19 vaccine. Study-level findings and limits: Spike-specific TCR breadth and depth were elevated following two AZD1222 doses. Donors were mostly white British, more females; clonal diversity possibly underestimated. Sampled repertoires all dated from after the peak T cell response. Only a handful of AZD1222 recipients were seropositive at baseline.

Clones were sequenced by immunoSEQ multiplex PCR, and TCRdb holds only the in-frame ones, with some missing. The sample includes approximately 100,000 clones, 85% to 90% seen only once; the top ten take roughly a sixth. Points on this clone: Its matching antigen is unknown.

The specimen comprised peripheral blood, sampled on day 0 of AZD1222 vaccination. The receptor was isolated from an adult in good health.

CDR3 coding DNA: TGCGCCAGCAGCCTCCCCATCGGGGCAGCTAATGAAAAACTGTTTTTT. Protein sequence: CASSLPIGAANEKLFF. The rearrangement joins TRBV4-1 to TRBJ1-4; TRBD1 might be the D (5 bases). V lost 4 bases and J 3 bases, leaving 15 bases between the germline ends. CDR3 length: 16 residues. The germline V gene has CDR1 MGHRA and CDR2 YSYEKL.